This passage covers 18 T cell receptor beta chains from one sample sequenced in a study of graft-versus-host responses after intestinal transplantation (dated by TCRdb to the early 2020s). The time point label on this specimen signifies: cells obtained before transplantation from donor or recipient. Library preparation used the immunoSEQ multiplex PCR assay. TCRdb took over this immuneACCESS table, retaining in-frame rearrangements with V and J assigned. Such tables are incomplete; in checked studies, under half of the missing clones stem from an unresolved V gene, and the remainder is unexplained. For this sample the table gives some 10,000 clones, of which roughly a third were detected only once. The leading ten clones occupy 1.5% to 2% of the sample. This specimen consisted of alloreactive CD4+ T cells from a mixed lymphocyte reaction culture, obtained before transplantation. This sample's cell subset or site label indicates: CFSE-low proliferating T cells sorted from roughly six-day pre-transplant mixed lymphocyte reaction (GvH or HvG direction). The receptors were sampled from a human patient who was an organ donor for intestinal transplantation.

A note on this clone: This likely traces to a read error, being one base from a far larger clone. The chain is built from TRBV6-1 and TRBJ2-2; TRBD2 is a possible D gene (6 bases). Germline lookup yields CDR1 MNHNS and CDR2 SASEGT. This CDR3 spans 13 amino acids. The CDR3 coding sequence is TGTGCCTGCGGTGCAGGGAAGACCGGGGGGCTGTTTTTT. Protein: CACGAGKTGGLFF.

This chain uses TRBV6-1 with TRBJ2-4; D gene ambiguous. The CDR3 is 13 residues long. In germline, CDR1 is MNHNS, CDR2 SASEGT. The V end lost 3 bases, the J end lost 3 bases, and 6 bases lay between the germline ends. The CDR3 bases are TGTGCCAGCAGTGAGCAGTACAAAAACATTCAGTACTTC. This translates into CASSEQYKNIQYF.

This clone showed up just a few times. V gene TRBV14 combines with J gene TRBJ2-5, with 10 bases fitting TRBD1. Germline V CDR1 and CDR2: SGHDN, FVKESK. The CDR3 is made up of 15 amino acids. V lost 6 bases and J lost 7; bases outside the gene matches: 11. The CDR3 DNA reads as TGTGCCAGCAGAATCCGGACAGGGGGGCTAGGGACCCAGTACTTC. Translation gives CASRIRTGGLGTQYF.

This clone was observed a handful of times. The CDR3, as DNA: TGTGCCAGCAGTTTGAAACAGGGGGTAAACACCGGGGAGCTGTTTTTT. It translates to CASSLKQGVNTGELFF. The chain joins TRBV27 to TRBJ2-2, with 8 bases lining up with TRBD1. With 3 bases clipped from V and 2 bases from J, the junction kept 5 bases outside the gene matches. The CDR3 runs 16 residues. Germline-derived CDR1 and CDR2 are MNHEY and SMNVEV (reference sequence).

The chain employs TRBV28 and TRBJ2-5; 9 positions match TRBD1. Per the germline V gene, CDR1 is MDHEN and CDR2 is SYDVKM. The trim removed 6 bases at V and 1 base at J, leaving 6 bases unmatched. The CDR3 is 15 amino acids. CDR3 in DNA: TGTGCCAGCAGGTCACAGGGGGCGGCCCAAGAGACCCAGTACTTC. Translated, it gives CASRSQGAAQETQYF.

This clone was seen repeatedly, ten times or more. CDR3 sequence reads: CASLSGGNTGELFF. The CDR3, as DNA: TGTGCCAGCTTGAGCGGGGGGAACACCGGGGAGCTGTTTTTT. The chain carries TRBV6-5 and TRBJ2-2; 8 bases align to TRBD2. This CDR3 is 14 amino acids long. Germline-derived CDR1 and CDR2 are MNHEY and SVGAGI. The trim removed 8 bases at V and 1 base at J, leaving 3 bases unmatched.

The CDR3 protein is CSASDREGYTF. CDR3 DNA: TGCAGTGCTTCGGACAGGGAGGGCTACACCTTC. The V and J genes are TRBV20-1 and TRBJ1-2, with 8 bases aligning to TRBD1. CDR3 size: 11 residues. The V gene's germline CDR1 is DFQATT and CDR2 SNEGSKA (reference sequence). Trimming removed 5 bases from V and 8 bases from J; junction bases left unmatched: 4.

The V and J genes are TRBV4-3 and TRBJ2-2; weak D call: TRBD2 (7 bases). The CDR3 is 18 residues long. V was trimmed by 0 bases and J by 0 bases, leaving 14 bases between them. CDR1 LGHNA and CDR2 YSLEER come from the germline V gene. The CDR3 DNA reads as TGCGCCAGCAGCCAAGACCCCGCGGGGGCAGCGAACACCGGGGAGCTGTTTTTT. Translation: CASSQDPAGAANTGELFF.

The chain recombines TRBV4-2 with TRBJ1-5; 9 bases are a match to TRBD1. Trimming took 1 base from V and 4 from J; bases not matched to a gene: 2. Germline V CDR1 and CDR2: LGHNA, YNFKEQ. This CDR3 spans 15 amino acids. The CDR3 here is CASSQGQGVNQPQHF. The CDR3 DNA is TGTGCCAGCAGCCAAGGACAGGGGGTAAATCAGCCCCAGCATTTT.

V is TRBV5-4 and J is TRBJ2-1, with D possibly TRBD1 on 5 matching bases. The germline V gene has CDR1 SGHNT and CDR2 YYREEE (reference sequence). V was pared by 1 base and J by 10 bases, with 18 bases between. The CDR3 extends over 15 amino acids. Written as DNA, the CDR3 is TGTGCCAGCAGCTTGAATTTGGTAGGGGCTGGGGAGCAGTTCTTC. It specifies CASSLNLVGAGEQFF. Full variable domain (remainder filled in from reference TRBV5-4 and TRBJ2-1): ETGVTQSPTHLIKTRGQQVTLRCSSQSGHNTVSWYQQALGQGPQFIFQYYREEENGRGNFPPRFSGLQFPNYSSELNVNALELDDSALYLCASSLNLVGAGEQFFGPGTRLTVL.

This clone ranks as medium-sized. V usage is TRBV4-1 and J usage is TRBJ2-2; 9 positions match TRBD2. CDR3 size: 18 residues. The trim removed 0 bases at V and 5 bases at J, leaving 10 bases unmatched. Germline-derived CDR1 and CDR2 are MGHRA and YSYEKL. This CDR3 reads CASSQDPSASGETGELFF. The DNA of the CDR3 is TGCGCCAGCAGCCAAGATCCCTCGGCTAGCGGGGAAACCGGGGAGCTGTTTTTT.

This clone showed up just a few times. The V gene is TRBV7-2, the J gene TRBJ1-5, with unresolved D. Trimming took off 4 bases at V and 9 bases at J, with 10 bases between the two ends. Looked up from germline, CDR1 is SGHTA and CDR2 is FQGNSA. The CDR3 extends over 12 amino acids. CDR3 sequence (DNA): TGTGCCAGCAGCTCCACCCGCGGGCCCCAGCATTTT. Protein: CASSSTRGPQHF.

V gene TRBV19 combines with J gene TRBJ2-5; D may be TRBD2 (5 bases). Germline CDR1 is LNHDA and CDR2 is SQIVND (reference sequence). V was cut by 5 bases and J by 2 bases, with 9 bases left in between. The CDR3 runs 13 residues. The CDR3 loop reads CASSDTSQETQYF. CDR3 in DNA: TGTGCCAGTAGTGATACTAGTCAAGAGACCCAGTACTTC.

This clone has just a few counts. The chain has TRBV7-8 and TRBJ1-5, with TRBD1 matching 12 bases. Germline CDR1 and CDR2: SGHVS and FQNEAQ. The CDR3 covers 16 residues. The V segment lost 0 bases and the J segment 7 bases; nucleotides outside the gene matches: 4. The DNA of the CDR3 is TGTGCCAGCAGCTTAGCGCGGGGGACAGGGGGCCAGCCCCAGCATTTT. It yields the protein CASSLARGTGGQPQHF.

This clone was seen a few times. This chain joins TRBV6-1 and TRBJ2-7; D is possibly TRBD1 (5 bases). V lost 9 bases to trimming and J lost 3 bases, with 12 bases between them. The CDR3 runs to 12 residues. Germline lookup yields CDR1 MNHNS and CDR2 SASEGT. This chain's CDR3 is CARPTELYEQYF. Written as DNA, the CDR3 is TGTGCCAGACCGACAGAGCTCTACGAGCAGTACTTC.

As DNA, the CDR3 is TGCGCCAGCAGCCAGACAGGGGGGAACTATGGCTACACCTTC. Its protein is CASSQTGGNYGYTF. The chain has TRBV4-1 and TRBJ1-2; TRBD1 aligns across 9 bases. CDR1 is MGHRA, CDR2 YSYEKL, per germline. The V segment lost 3 bases and the J segment 2 bases; nucleotides outside the gene matches: 1. The CDR3 totals 14 residues.

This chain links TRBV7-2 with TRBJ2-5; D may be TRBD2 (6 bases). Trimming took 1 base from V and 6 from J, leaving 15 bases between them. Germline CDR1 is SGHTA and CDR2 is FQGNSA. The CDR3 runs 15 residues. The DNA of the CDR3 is TGTGCCAGCAGCTTAGGATCGACTAGTGGAAAGACCCAGTACTTC. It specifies CASSLGSTSGKTQYF.

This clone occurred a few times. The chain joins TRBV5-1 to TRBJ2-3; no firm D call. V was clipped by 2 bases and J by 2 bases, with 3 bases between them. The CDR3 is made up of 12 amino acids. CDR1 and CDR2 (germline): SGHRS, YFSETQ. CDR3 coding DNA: TGCGCCAGCAGCTTCAACACAGATACGCAGTATTTT. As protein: CASSFNTDTQYF. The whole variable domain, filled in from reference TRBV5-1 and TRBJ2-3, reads KAGVTQTPRYLIKTRGQQVTLSCSPISGHRSVSWYQQTPGQGLQFLFEYFSETQRNKGNFPGRFSGRQFSNSRSEMNVSTLELGDSALYLCASSFNTDTQYFGPGTRLTVL.